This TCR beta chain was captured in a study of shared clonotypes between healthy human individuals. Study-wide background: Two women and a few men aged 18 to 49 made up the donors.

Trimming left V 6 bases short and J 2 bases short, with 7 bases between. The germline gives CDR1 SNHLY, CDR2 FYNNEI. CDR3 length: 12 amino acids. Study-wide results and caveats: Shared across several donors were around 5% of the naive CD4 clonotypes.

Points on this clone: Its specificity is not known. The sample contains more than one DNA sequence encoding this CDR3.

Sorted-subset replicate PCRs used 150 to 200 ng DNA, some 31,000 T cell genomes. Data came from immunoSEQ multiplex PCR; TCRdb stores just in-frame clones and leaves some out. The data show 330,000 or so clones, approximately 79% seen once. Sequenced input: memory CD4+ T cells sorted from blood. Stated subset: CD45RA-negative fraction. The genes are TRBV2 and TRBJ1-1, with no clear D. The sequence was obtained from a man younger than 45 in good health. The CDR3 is CASSPYNTEAFF. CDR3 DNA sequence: TGTGCCAGCAGCCCATATAACACTGAAGCTTTCTTT.